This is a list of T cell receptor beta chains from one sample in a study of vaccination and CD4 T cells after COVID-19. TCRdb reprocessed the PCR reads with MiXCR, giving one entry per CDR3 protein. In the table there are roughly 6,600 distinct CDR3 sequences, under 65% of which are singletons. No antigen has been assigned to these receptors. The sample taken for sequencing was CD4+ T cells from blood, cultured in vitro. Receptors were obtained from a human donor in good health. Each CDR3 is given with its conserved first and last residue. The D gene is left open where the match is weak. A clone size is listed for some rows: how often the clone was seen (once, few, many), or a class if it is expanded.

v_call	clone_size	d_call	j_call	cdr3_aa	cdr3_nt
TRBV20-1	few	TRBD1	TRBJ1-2	CSALGGTALGHTF	TGCAGTGCTCTCGGGGGGACAGCCCTTGGCCACACCTTC
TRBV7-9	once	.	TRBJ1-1	CASSLPLVANARPEAFF	TGTGCCAGCAGCCTCCCGTTAGTTGCGAACGCTCGCCCTGAAGCTTTCTTT
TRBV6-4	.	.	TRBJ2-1	CASGGSSYNEQFF	TGTGCCAGCGGGGGTAGCTCCTACAATGAGCAGTTCTTC
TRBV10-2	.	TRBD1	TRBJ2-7	CASRTGNEQYF	TGCGCCAGCAGGACAGGGAACGAGCAGTACTTC
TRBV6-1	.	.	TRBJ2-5	CASSALSLSPQETQYF	TGTGCCAGCAGTGCCCTCAGTTTGTCACCCCAAGAGACCCAGTACTTC
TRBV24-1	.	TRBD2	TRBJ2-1	CATSDPSTSGDYNEQFF	TGTGCCACCAGTGATCCTTCAACTAGCGGGGATTACAATGAGCAGTTCTTC
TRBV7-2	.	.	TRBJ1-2	CASSSTGYYGYTF	TGTGCCAGCAGCTCCACAGGGTACTATGGCTACACCTTC
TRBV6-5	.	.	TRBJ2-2	CASSFLDRSTGELFF	TGTGCCAGCAGTTTCCTGGACAGAAGTACCGGGGAGCTGTTTTTT
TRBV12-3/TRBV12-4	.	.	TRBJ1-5	CASSLAQGQPQHF	TGTGCCAGCAGTTTAGCACAGGGTCAGCCCCAGCATTTT
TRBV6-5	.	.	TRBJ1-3	CASSSGATIYF	TGTGCCAGCAGTTCGGGAGCCACCATATATTTT
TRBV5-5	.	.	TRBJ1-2	CASSIRLGGANYGYTF	TGTGCCAGCAGCATCCGATTGGGGGGAGCTAACTATGGCTACACCTTC
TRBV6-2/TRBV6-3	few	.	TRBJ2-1	CASSPLEGFPYNEQFF	TGTGCCAGCAGCCCCCTCGAGGGGTTTCCCTACAATGAGCAGTTCTTC
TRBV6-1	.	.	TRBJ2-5	CASRNGGGETQYF	TGTGCCAGCAGAAACGGAGGGGGAGAGACCCAGTACTTC
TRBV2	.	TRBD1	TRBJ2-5	CASSENRGRGETQYF	TGTGCCAGCAGCGAAAACAGGGGGCGCGGAGAGACCCAGTACTTC
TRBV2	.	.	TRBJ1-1	CASSEASRGNTEAFF	TGTGCCAGCAGTGAAGCGAGCAGGGGCAACACTGAAGCTTTCTTT
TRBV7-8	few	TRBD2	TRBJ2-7	CASSLSERLAVYEQYF	TGTGCCAGCAGCTTGAGCGAACGACTAGCGGTTTACGAGCAGTACTTC
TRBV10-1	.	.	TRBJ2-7	CASMDGGSYEQYF	TGCGCCAGCATGGACGGGGGAAGCTACGAGCAGTACTTC
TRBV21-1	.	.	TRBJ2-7	CATNPTEQYF	TGTGCCACCAACCCCACCGAGCAGTACTTC
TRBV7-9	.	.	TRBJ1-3	CASSFQGNTIYF	TGTGCCAGCAGCTTTCAGGGAAACACCATATATTTT
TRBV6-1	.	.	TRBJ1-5	CASSEEGLSNQPQHF	TGTGCCAGCAGTGAGGAGGGATTAAGCAATCAGCCCCAGCATTTT
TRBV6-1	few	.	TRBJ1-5	CASSNGMEGWQPQHF	TGTGCCAGCAGTAATGGGATGGAAGGGTGGCAGCCCCAGCATTTT
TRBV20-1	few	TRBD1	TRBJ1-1	CSANRGGTEAFF	TGCAGTGCGAACAGGGGAGGCACTGAAGCTTTCTTT
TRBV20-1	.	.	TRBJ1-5	CSARDGRGNNQPQHF	TGCAGTGCTAGAGATGGGCGGGGCAATAATCAGCCCCAGCATTTT
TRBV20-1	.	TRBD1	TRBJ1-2	CSAELPGQVYGYTF	TGCAGTGCAGAATTACCGGGACAGGTCTATGGCTACACCTTC
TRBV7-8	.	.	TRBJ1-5	CASSFGLRGDQPQHF	TGTGCCAGCAGCTTCGGACTCAGGGGTGATCAGCCCCAGCATTTT
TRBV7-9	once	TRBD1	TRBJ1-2	CASSPADRAGYGYTF	TGTGCCAGCAGCCCAGCAGACAGGGCTGGCTATGGCTACACCTTC
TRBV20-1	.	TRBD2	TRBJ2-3	CSASKASGGVPPDTQYF	TGCAGTGCTAGTAAGGCTAGCGGGGGGGTCCCCCCAGATACGCAGTATTTT
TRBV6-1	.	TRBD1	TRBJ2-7	CASSPTDRAWEQYF	TGTGCCAGCAGTCCGACGGACAGGGCTTGGGAGCAGTACTTC
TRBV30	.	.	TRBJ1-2	CAWRQGVGGYTF	TGTGCCTGGAGACAGGGAGTGGGTGGCTACACCTTC
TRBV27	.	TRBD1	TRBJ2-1	CASKMTGAGNEQFF	TGTGCCAGCAAAATGACAGGGGCAGGCAATGAGCAGTTCTTC
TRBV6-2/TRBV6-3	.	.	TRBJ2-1	CASSTGDSYNEQFF	TGTGCCAGCAGTACAGGAGACTCCTACAATGAGCAGTTCTTC
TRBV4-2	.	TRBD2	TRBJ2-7	CASSQTSGNYEQYF	TGTGCCAGCAGCCAGACTAGCGGGAACTACGAGCAGTACTTC
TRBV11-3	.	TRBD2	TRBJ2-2	CASSPGVAGVTGELFF	TGTGCCAGCAGCCCCGGGGTAGCGGGGGTCACCGGGGAGCTGTTTTTT
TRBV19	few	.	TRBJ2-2	CASNPPRNTGELFF	TGTGCCAGCAATCCCCCAAGGAACACCGGGGAGCTGTTTTTT
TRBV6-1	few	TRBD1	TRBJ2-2	CASHLQGALLNTGELFF	TGTGCCAGCCACCTACAGGGGGCCTTACTAAACACCGGGGAGCTGTTTTTT
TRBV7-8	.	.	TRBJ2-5	CASSPPPDGGTQYF	TGTGCCAGCAGCCCCCCGCCGGACGGTGGGACCCAGTACTTC
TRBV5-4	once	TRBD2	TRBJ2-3	CASSLDVTSGITDTQYF	TGTGCCAGCAGCTTGGATGTCACTAGCGGGATCACAGATACGCAGTATTTT
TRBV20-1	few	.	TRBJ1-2	CSVHDTSRQPGANYGYTF	TGCAGTGTTCACGACACGAGCCGACAGCCTGGAGCTAACTATGGCTACACCTTC
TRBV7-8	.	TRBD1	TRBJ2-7	CASSLGDRGIYEQYF	TGTGCCAGCAGCTTAGGGGACAGGGGAATTTACGAGCAGTACTTC
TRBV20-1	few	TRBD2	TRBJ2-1	CSARKRRTSGPSYNEQFF	TGCAGTGCTAGAAAGAGGAGGACTAGCGGGCCCTCCTACAATGAGCAGTTCTTC
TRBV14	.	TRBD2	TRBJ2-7	CASSQVPQLAGVGEQYF	TGTGCCAGCAGCCAAGTTCCACAACTAGCGGGAGTCGGCGAGCAGTACTTC
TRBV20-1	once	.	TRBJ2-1	CSAPMGASSYNEQFF	TGCAGTGCACCGATGGGAGCTTCCTCCTACAATGAGCAGTTCTTC
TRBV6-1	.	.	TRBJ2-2	CASSVLGVGELFF	TGTGCCAGCAGTGTCTTAGGTGTGGGGGAGCTGTTTTTT
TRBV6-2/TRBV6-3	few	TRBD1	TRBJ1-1	CASRAYGTANTEAFF	TGTGCCAGCAGAGCCTACGGGACAGCAAACACTGAAGCTTTCTTT
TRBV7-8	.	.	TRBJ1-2	CASSSRRRVDGYTF	TGTGCCAGCAGCTCCCGTCGCAGGGTAGATGGCTACACCTTC
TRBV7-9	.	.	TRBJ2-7	CASSLDRASYEQYF	TGTGCCAGCAGCTTAGACAGGGCCTCCTACGAGCAGTACTTC
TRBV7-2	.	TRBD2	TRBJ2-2	CASSPRDYRGELFF	TGTGCCAGCAGCCCAAGGGACTACCGCGGGGAGCTGTTTTTT
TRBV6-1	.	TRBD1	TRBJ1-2	CASRGQGNYGYTF	TGTGCCAGCCGAGGACAGGGGAACTATGGCTACACCTTC
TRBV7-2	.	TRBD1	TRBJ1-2	CASRLNTGANYGYTF	TGTGCCAGCAGACTTAATACAGGGGCCAACTATGGCTACACCTTC
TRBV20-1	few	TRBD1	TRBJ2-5	CSARPHRDRGFRETQYF	TGCAGTGCTAGGCCCCACCGGGACAGGGGCTTTCGAGAGACCCAGTACTTC
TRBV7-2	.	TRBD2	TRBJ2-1	CASSFASAGVGYNEQFF	TGTGCCAGCAGCTTTGCATCGGCGGGAGTGGGGTACAATGAGCAGTTCTTC
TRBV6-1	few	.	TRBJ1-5	CASSPRQAPSNQPQHF	TGTGCCAGCAGCCCCCGACAGGCCCCAAGCAATCAGCCCCAGCATTTT
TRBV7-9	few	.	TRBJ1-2	CASSLTAYGYTF	TGTGCCAGCAGCTTAACGGCCTATGGCTACACCTTC
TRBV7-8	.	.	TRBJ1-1	CASSLEGANTEAFF	TGTGCCAGCAGCTTAGAAGGGGCGAACACTGAAGCTTTCTTT
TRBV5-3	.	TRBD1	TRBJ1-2	CASSLAGQGVWGYTF	TGTGCCAGCAGCTTGGCGGGACAGGGGGTTTGGGGCTACACCTTC
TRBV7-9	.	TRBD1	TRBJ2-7	CASSSDRGVYEQYF	TGTGCCAGCAGCTCCGACAGGGGCGTGTACGAGCAGTACTTC
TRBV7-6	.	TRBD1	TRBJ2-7	CASSFDRGLGEQYF	TGTGCCAGCAGCTTTGACAGGGGGCTCGGAGAGCAGTACTTC
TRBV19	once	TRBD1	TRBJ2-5	CASSRVTGGPGETQYF	TGTGCCAGTAGCAGAGTGACAGGGGGTCCTGGGGAGACCCAGTACTTC
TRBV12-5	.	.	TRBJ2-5	CASGLRYQETQYF	TGTGCTAGTGGTTTGAGGTACCAAGAGACCCAGTACTTC
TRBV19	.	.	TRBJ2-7	CASASTWGGDEQYF	TGTGCCAGCGCGTCGACCTGGGGCGGGGACGAGCAGTACTTC